This T cell receptor beta chain is drawn from a study of blood T cell repertoires in COVID-19. Study as a whole: Acute-phase and convalescent COVID-19 samples originated in the United States, Italy and Spain. PBMCs, B-cell-depleted T cells, or T cells provided the cDNA or gDNA that made up the material.

This clone was seen a few times. At the DNA level, this CDR3 is encoded by other sequences in the same sample as well. Per the study methods: Amplified reference gene primers provided the basis for estimating nucleated cell counts. TCRdb's table, derived via immunoSEQ multiplex PCR, lists solely in-frame clones and lacks some. The V and J calls and the clone size are those of that table, but D and trimming were determined from the DNA. The table shows some 110,000 clones, with roughly 84% occurring only once. The TCR originated in a man aged 40-49 years with acute or convalescent COVID-19. The sample comprised peripheral blood.

CDR3 sequence (DNA): TGTGCCAGCAGTGAAGCTTGGGGACTCTCCTACAATGAGCAGTTCTTC. It translates to CASSEAWGLSYNEQFF. The J gene is TRBJ2-1, the V gene TRBV6-1; the D gene is possibly TRBD2 (6 bases). The germline gives CDR1 MNHNS, CDR2 SASEGT. Trimming left V 0 bases short and J 0 bases short, with 9 bases between. This CDR3 comprises 16 residues.